A single sample gave rise to the 10 T cell receptor beta chains below, sequenced in a study of T cell responses to AZD1222 COVID-19 vaccine. Using immunoSEQ multiplex PCR, the repertoire was profiled, and TCRdb retains in-frame clones only, with some absent. The data contain fewer than 110,000 clones, 90% of them singletons. Material: peripheral blood, obtained on day 0 of AZD1222 vaccination. The source is an adult in good health.

In this sample, this clone turned up once. The V call is TRBV6-6, the J call TRBJ1-5; D might be TRBD1 (5 bases). The CDR3 contains 14 residues. Germline-derived CDR1 and CDR2 are MNHNY and SVGAGI (reference sequence). The V and J ends lost 10 bases and 3 bases respectively, with 16 bases between them. DNA of the CDR3: TGTGCCACCAGGGAGGGACGGCACAATCAGCCCCAGCATTTT. Encoded protein: CATREGRHNQPQHF.

The J gene is TRBJ2-7, the V gene TRBV28; no reliable D call. Germline V gives CDR1 MDHEN, CDR2 SYDVKM. This CDR3 has 11 amino acids. V was clipped by 4 bases and J by 7 bases, with 8 bases between them. CDR3 DNA: TGTGCCAGCAGTTCCCAGACAGAGCAGTACTTC. As protein: CASSSQTEQYF.

The chain combines TRBV3-1 (or the pseudogene TRBV3-2) with TRBJ2-3; 8 bases line up with TRBD2. With 4 bases clipped from V and 2 bases from J, the junction kept 11 bases outside the gene matches. The length of the CDR3 is 17 residues. In germline, CDR1 is LGHDT, CDR2 YNNKEL (reference sequence). The CDR3 DNA sequence: TGTGCCAGCAGCCGAATACCCAGCGGGGGACTCACAGATACGCAGTATTTT. Translating gives CASSRIPSGGLTDTQYF.

The V call is TRBV19, the J call TRBJ1-2; D is ambiguous. Trimming cost V 6 bases and J 2 bases, with 10 bases left between them. This CDR3 is built from 13 residues. Germline assignment: CDR1 LNHDA and CDR2 SQIVND (reference sequence). CDR3 nucleotide sequence: TGTGCCAGTAGCGTAGGGTGGAACTATGGCTACACCTTC. Translating it yields CASSVGWNYGYTF.

This clone was recorded once. The genes are TRBV5-4 and TRBJ1-2, with D possibly matching TRBD1 (5 bases). The CDR3 consists of 16 residues. Trimming took off 4 bases at V and 3 bases at J, with 19 bases between the two ends. The V gene's germline CDR1 is SGHNT and CDR2 YYREEE (reference sequence). The CDR3 is CASSPWGAGRYYGYTF. The CDR3 DNA reads TGTGCCAGCAGCCCCTGGGGAGCGGGGCGATACTATGGCTACACCTTC.

V is TRBV11-2 and J is TRBJ2-7, with unresolved D. The CDR3 spans 14 residues. The germline V and J ends were trimmed by 1 base and 3 bases, with 10 bases remaining between them. The V gene's germline CDR1 is SGHAT and CDR2 FQNNGV. The DNA for the CDR3 is TGTGCCAGCAGCTTAGCACAGATAGACTACGAGCAGTACTTC. Its protein product is CASSLAQIDYEQYF.

The chain uses TRBV6-5 and TRBJ1-1; D is possibly TRBD1 (5 bases). V lost 8 bases to trimming and J lost 2 bases, with 6 bases between them. The germline gives CDR1 MNHEY, CDR2 SVGAGI. This CDR3 has 11 residues. The CDR3, as DNA: TGTGCCAGCCGGGACAACACTGAAGCTTTCTTT. Translated, it gives CASRDNTEAFF.

The chain has TRBV5-1 and TRBJ1-5; D call uncertain. V shed 0 bases and J shed 0 bases, with 4 bases lying between them. The CDR3 loop spans 14 amino acids. The germline CDR1 and CDR2 sequences are SGHRS and YFSETQ. The CDR3 spells CASSLADSNQPQHF. As DNA, the CDR3 is TGCGCCAGCAGCTTGGCCGATAGCAATCAGCCCCAGCATTTT.

V is TRBV18 and J is TRBJ1-1; weak D call: TRBD1 (6 bases). Per germline, CDR1 KGHSH and CDR2 LQKENI. The CDR3 has 14 residues. Trimming took 4 bases from V and 3 from J, leaving 12 bases between them. CDR3 region: CASSRGGLDTEAFF. The CDR3, as DNA: TGTGCCAGCTCACGCGGGGGGCTGGACACTGAAGCTTTCTTT.

On this clone itself: The sample has other DNA sequences that encode this CDR3 too. V is TRBV3-1 (or the pseudogene TRBV3-2) and J is TRBJ1-1; D gene ambiguous. V was pared by 0 bases and J by 0 bases, with 5 bases between. Per germline, CDR1 LGHDT and CDR2 YNNKEL (reference sequence). This CDR3 is 14 amino acids long. The CDR3 reads CASSQDSVNTEAFF. The CDR3 coding sequence is TGTGCCAGCAGCCAAGATAGCGTGAACACTGAAGCTTTCTTT.